This record looks at one T cell receptor (beta chain) sequence and its context. No antigen is known for it. 13 Jbeta primers and 60 Vbeta primers were used for the PCR. The repertoire was sequenced with immunoSEQ multiplex PCR; TCRdb's copy has only in-frame clones and lacks some. The repertoire holds under 130,000 clones, with roughly 66% as singletons. These data come from a study of cytomegalovirus exposure and HLA in healthy donors. Looking at the study overall: Researchers found that roughly 80% of 300 to 450 genotyped donors fell within the Caucasian-associated ancestry cluster.

Findings and limits, study-wide: A previous analysis found most TCR beta V segments productive roughly 90% or roughly 30% of the time. In presence/absence analyses, roughly uniform sequencing depth across donors was assumed.

The CDR3 runs 15 residues. Germline V lookup: CDR1 SGHRS, CDR2 YFSETQ. The V and J ends lost 4 bases and 5 bases, in that order; junction bases with no gene match: 8. The chain recombines TRBV5-1 with TRBJ2-5, with 10 positions matching TRBD1. The source is a woman aged 50 to 65 in good health and CMV-seronegative. Sequencing was carried out using PBMCs. The CDR3 DNA follows: TGCGCCAGCAGCCCGGGACAGGGGATAGGGGAGACCCAGTACTTC. Its translation is CASSPGQGIGETQYF. The full variable domain, completed using reference TRBV5-1 and TRBJ2-5, is KAGVTQTPRYLIKTRGQQVTLSCSPISGHRSVSWYQQTPGQGLQFLFEYFSETQRNKGNFPGRFSGRQFSNSRSEMNVSTLELGDSALYLCASSPGQGIGETQYFGPGTRLLVL.